Presented here are 3 T cell receptor beta chains from one specimen sequenced in a study of OX40 agonist ivuxolimab in advanced cancers. Repertoires were generated with immunoSEQ multiplex PCR, while TCRdb's copy carries only in-frame clones and drops some. The table includes tens of thousands of clones, roughly nine tenths detected once. The sequencing here drew on CD4+ or CD8+ T cells sorted from blood, taken in a trial of the OX40 agonist ivuxolimab. The receptors stem from an adult with an advanced solid tumor such as melanoma, head and neck, liver or kidney cancer.

The count of this clone is one. The V and J genes are TRBV21-1 and TRBJ2-5; the table's TRBD2 call for D was not verified on the DNA. TRBV21-1 is a pseudogene segment. The length of the CDR3 is 18 residues. CDR3 protein: CASSKGCALREGQETQYF. In nucleotides, the CDR3 is TGTGCCAGCAGCAAAGGGTGTGCTCTGCGGGAGGGCCAAGAGACCCAGTACTTC.

The chain links TRBV6-5 to TRBJ2-7, with a weak D call TRBD2 (6 bases). CDR1 and CDR2 from the germline V gene are MNHEY and SVGAGI. The CDR3 loop spans 13 amino acids. Trimming removed 0 bases at V and 4 bases at J, with 7 bases between. The CDR3 region is CASSYSEGYEQYV. The CDR3 nucleotides read TGTGCCAGCAGTTACTCGGAGGGATACGAGCAGTACGTC.

In this sample, this clone is medium-sized (0.01 to 0.1%). The rearrangement links TRBV7-6 to TRBJ2-6; D uncertain. The V gene lost 3 bases and the J gene lost 0 bases, with 6 bases spanning the gap. The CDR3 covers 15 residues. CDR1 and CDR2 (germline): SGHVS, FNYEAQ. The CDR3 region is CASSFRLSGANVLTF. CDR3 bases: TGTGCCAGCAGCTTTAGGCTCTCTGGGGCCAACGTCCTGACTTTC.